This TCR beta chain was profiled in a study of T cells in women clearing cervical HPV infection. Study information: Cases: HPV16-related CIN3 or worse on histology, a couple of invasive cancers. Case blood was drawn a median approximately 21 weeks after lesion detection.

Findings and caveats of the study: Cases carried less TRBV6-7 than controls: approximately 0.1% versus 0.16%.

A word on this clone: Its antigen remains unidentified. The read ends 3 residues shy of where the CDR3 ends; the end is completed using the germline J gene.

TCRdb keeps only in-frame clones here, not all; method: immunoSEQ multiplex PCR. Its listing shows about 23,000 clones. The CDR3 totals 14 residues. Germline V CDR1 and CDR2: SNHLY, FYNNEI. Sequences were obtained from blood buffy coat. The TCR comes from a woman aged 18 to 75 with a cervical HPV16 infection that either progressed to CIN3+ or cleared (not recorded which). This rearrangement joins TRBV2 to TRBJ1-4; tentatively, D is TRBD1 (6 bases). CDR3 bases read: TGTGCCAGCAGTACCGGGACAAAGTTGGGGAAA. This gives the protein CASSTGTKLGK. The whole CDR3 protein reads CASSTGTKLGKLFF.